This T cell receptor beta chain was found in a study of CD8 T cells in ankylosing spondylitis. MiXCR was run by TCRdb on the 5' RACE reads, yielding one entry per CDR3 protein. The data show 180,000 or so distinct CDR3 sequences, with approximately 10% seen just once and about 28% held by the top ten. This CDR3 is 16 amino acids long. The V gene end was trimmed by 0 bases and the J gene end by 3 bases; junction bases not matched to a gene: 9. Germline CDR1 SGHRS, CDR2 YFSETQ. In this sample, this clonotype turned up many times. The chain employs TRBV5-1 and TRBJ2-7, with TRBD1 identical over 7 bases. This clonotype was obtained from a male donor with ankylosing spondylitis or in good health (not recorded which). Material: blood, either unsorted or a sorted T cell fraction (not recorded which). The CDR3 nucleotides read TGCGCCAGCAGCTTGGGGCCCCTGACAGGGATCTACGAGCAGTACTTC. Translated, it gives CASSLGPLTGIYEQYF.